The rows below give T cell receptor beta chains drawn from one sample of a study of blood T cells in healthy people across ages. TCRdb re-called the 5' RACE reads with MiXCR, one entry per CDR3 protein. The repertoire holds a few hundred thousand distinct CDR3 sequences, with roughly 28% as singletons. Sequencing was carried out using blood. The receptors here all came from a woman aged 70-85 years in good health. The CDR3 runs from the conserved cysteine through the conserved F or W. A D gene is named only where the DNA matches it firmly. The size of a clone is reported for some rows only, either as once, few or many, or as a class for expanded clones.

d_gene,j_gene,v_gene,abundance,CDR3aa,CDR3nt
TRBD2,TRBJ2-5,TRBV5-1,few,CASSLVSRGEETQYF,TGCGCCAGCAGCTTGGTTTCGCGGGGGGAAGAGACCCAGTACTTC
-,TRBJ2-7,TRBV29-1,few,CSVVRRDFLSYEQYF,TGCAGCGTTGTTCGCCGGGACTTTCTATCCTACGAGCAGTACTTC
-,TRBJ2-3,TRBV5-5,-,CASSLLQSGDTQYF,TGTGCCAGCAGCTTGCTCCAGAGCGGAGATACGCAGTATTTT
-,TRBJ2-5,TRBV5-1,few,CASSLDTGGLRRETQYF,TGCGCCAGCAGCTTGGATACGGGGGGCTTGAGGAGAGAGACCCAGTACTTC
-,TRBJ2-7,TRBV7-2,few,CASSLAVGQGYEQYF,TGTGCCAGCAGCTTAGCCGTGGGCCAGGGCTACGAGCAGTACTTC
TRBD1,TRBJ2-7,TRBV28,-,CASSPPTGGAYEQYF,TGTGCCAGCAGTCCCCCGACAGGGGGTGCCTACGAGCAGTACTTC
-,TRBJ2-3,TRBV7-3,-,CASSKGGSTDTQYF,TGTGCCAGCAGTAAGGGGGGCTCCACAGATACGCAGTATTTT
TRBD1,TRBJ1-2,TRBV6-5,many,CASRGQGASNYGYTF,TGTGCCAGCAGGGGACAGGGGGCGTCGAACTATGGCTACACCTTC
-,TRBJ1-4,TRBV5-1,-,CASRDSGTLYEKLFF,TGCGCCAGCAGGGATTCCGGGACACTCTATGAAAAACTGTTTTTT
-,TRBJ2-2,TRBV7-9,-,CASSLFVETGELFF,TGTGCCAGCAGCTTATTCGTAGAAACTGGGGAGCTGTTTTTT
-,TRBJ2-7,TRBV20-1,-,CSASHASPGQYF,TGTAGTGCTAGTCACGCTAGCCCTGGGCAGTACTTC
-,TRBJ2-5,TRBV20-1,-,CSARVASVTRTQYF,TGCAGTGCTAGAGTGGCTAGCGTGACTCGGACCCAGTACTTC
-,TRBJ1-1,TRBV29-1,-,CSARVGMNTEAFF,TGCAGCGCTCGTGTTGGAATGAACACTGAAGCTTTCTTT
TRBD2,TRBJ2-5,TRBV9,few,CASSVGTSGGRTETQYF,TGTGCCAGCAGCGTAGGTACTAGCGGGGGCCGAACGGAGACCCAGTACTTC
TRBD2,TRBJ2-7,TRBV20-1,-,CSARDLLAGRYEQYF,TGCAGTGCTAGAGATCTGCTAGCGGGGAGGTACGAGCAGTACTTC
-,TRBJ2-2,TRBV5-6,many,CASSLWRTGELFF,TGTGCCAGCAGCTTGTGGAGAACCGGGGAGCTGTTTTTT
-,TRBJ1-3,TRBV7-2,-,CASSWGGAGNTIYF,TGTGCCAGCAGCTGGGGAGGAGCGGGAAACACCATATATTTT
TRBD2,TRBJ2-5,TRBV20-1,-,CSASGRGVQTQYF,TGCAGTGCTAGCGGGAGGGGGGTACAGACCCAGTACTTC
TRBD2,TRBJ2-3,TRBV7-2,few,CASRRAGLAGGRGTDTQYF,TGTGCCAGCAGGCGCGCCGGACTAGCGGGGGGAAGAGGCACAGATACGCAGTATTTT
-,TRBJ1-6,TRBV7-2,once,CASSLAAGVGNSPLHF,TGTGCCAGCAGCTTGGCGGCCGGGGTTGGAAATTCACCCCTCCACTTT
-,TRBJ1-6,TRBV4-1,-,CATQSGVYNSPLHF,TGCGCCACGCAGTCGGGGGTCTATAATTCACCCCTCCACTTT
TRBD1,TRBJ2-6,TRBV29-1,few,CSVGDRFQSGANVLTF,TGCAGCGTTGGGGACAGATTCCAATCTGGGGCCAACGTCCTGACTTTC
TRBD1,TRBJ2-7,TRBV25-1,few,CASSEKGQTYEQYF,TGTGCCAGCAGTGAAAAGGGACAGACCTACGAGCAGTACTTC
-,TRBJ2-7,TRBV4-3,few,CASSQGLDSYEQYF,TGCGCCAGCAGCCAAGGACTAGATTCCTACGAGCAGTACTTC
-,TRBJ2-5,TRBV18,-,CASSPRIGARETQYF,TGTGCCAGCTCACCACGCATAGGGGCGCGGGAGACCCAGTACTTC
-,TRBJ2-2,TRBV28,once,CASTSGANTGELFF,TGTGCCAGCACGTCAGGGGCCAACACCGGGGAGCTGTTTTTT
-,TRBJ2-3,TRBV20-1,-,CSALKSAASTDTQYF,TGCAGTGCCCTCAAGTCAGCGGCTAGCACAGATACGCAGTATTTT
-,TRBJ2-5,TRBV7-2,-,CTSSPGQSQETQYF,TGTACCAGCAGCCCAGGACAAAGCCAAGAGACCCAGTACTTC
-,TRBJ1-5,TRBV3-1,-,CASSQDNSGNQPQHF,TGTGCCAGCAGCCAGGATAACTCGGGCAATCAGCCCCAGCATTTT
TRBD2,TRBJ2-5,TRBV5-1,few,CASSLGLAGEQTQYF,TGCGCCAGCAGCTTGGGACTAGCGGGGGAACAGACCCAGTACTTC
TRBD2,TRBJ2-7,TRBV4-3,few,CASSQEPGTSGGASPYEQYF,TGCGCCAGCAGCCAAGAACCCGGGACTAGCGGGGGGGCCTCCCCCTACGAGCAGTACTTC
-,TRBJ1-2,TRBV18,-,CACSPWDKGANYGYTF,TGTGCCTGCTCACCATGGGACAAGGGTGCTAACTATGGCTACACCTTC